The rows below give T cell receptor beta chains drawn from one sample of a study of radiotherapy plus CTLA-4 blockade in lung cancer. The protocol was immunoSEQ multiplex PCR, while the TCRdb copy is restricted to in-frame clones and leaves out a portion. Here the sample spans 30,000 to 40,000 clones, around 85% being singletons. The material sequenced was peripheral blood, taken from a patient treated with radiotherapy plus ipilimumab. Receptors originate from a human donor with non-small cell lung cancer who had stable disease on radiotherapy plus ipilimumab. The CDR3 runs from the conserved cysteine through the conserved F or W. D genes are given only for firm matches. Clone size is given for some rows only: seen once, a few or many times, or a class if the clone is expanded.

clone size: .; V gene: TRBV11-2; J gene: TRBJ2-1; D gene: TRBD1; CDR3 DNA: TGTGCCAGCAGCCCCTCGGGACAGGGCGGGTTTGAGCAGTTCTTC; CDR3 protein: CASSPSGQGGFEQFF
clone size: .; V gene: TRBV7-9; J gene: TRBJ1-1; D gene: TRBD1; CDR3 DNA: TGTGCCAGCAGCCAATCCGGGACAGGGAGCACTGAAGCTTTCTTT; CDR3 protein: CASSQSGTGSTEAFF
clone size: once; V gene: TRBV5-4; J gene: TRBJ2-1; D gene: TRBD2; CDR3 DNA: TGTGCCAGCAGGCCGACTAGCGGGAGGTCCAATGAGCAGTTCTTC; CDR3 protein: CASRPTSGRSNEQFF
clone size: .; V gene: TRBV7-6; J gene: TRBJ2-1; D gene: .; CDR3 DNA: TGTGCCAGCAGCTTAGTTCGAGGGATTAACAATGAGCAGTTCTTC; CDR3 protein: CASSLVRGINNEQFF
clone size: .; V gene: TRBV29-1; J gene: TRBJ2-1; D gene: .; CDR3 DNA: TGCAGCGTTGTGAGCAGCGCGTCCTACAATGAGCAGTTCTTC; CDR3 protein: CSVVSSASYNEQFF
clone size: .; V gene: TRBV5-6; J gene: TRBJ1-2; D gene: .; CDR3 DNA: TGTGCCAGCAGCTTCCTGGAGAGAGGGATCTATGGCTACACCTTC; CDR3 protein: CASSFLERGIYGYTF
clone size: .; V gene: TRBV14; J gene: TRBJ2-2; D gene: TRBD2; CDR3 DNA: TGTGCCAGCAGCCCCCGGGAGGTACGGGGGGAGCTGTTTTTT; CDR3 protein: CASSPREVRGELFF
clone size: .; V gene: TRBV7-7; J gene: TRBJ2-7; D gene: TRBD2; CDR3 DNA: TGTGCCAGCAGCTACGGAATGGGGGCCGGAACTGGACTAGCGGGAGCCGCCGAGCAGTACTTC; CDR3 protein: CASSYGMGAGTGLAGAAEQYF
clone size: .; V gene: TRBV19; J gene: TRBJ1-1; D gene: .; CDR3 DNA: TGTGCCAGTAGTACCGTACAGGGACGGGCCACTGAAGCTTTCTTT; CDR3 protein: CASSTVQGRATEAFF
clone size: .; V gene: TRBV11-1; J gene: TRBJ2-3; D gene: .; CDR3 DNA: TGTGCCAGCAGCCTAACCTCAGATACGCAGTATTTT; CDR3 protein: CASSLTSDTQYF
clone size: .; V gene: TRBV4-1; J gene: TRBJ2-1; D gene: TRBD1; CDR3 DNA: TGCGCCAGCAGCCAAACTACCCGACAGGGCTCCTACAATGAGCAGTTCTTC; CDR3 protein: CASSQTTRQGSYNEQFF
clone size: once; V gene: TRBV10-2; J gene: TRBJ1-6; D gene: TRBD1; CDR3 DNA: TGCGCCAGCAGCGGGGACAGGGACTCACCCCTCCACTTT; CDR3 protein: CASSGDRDSPLHF
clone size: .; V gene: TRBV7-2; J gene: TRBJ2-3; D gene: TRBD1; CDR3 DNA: TGTGCCAGCAGCCGCGAGAGGGGACAGGGCACAGATACGCAGTATTTT; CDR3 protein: CASSRERGQGTDTQYF
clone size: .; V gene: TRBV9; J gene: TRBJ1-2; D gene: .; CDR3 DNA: TGTGCCAGCAGCGCCAGGGTCCTGGGTGGCTACACCTTC; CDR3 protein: CASSARVLGGYTF
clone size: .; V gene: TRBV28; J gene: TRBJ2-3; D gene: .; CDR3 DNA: TGTGCCAGCAGTTCACACAGGGGCACAGATACGCAGTATTTT; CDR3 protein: CASSSHRGTDTQYF
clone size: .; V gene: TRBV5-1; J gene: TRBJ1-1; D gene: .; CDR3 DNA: TGCGCCAGCAGCGGACAGCTAGTCACTGAAGCTTTCTTT; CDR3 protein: CASSGQLVTEAFF
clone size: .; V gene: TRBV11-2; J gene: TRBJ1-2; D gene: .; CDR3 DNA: TGTGCCAGCAGCCGCGCAGGAAGCAACTATGGCTACACCTTC; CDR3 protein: CASSRAGSNYGYTF
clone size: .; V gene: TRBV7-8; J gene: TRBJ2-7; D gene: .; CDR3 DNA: TGTGCCAGCAGCTTGTGGGCGGGGCTGCCCGACGAGCAGTACTTC; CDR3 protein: CASSLWAGLPDEQYF
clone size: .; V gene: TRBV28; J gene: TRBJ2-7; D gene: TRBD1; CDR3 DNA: TGTGCCAGCAACCCGGGACAGGCTGTCTACGAGCAGTACTTC; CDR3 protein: CASNPGQAVYEQYF
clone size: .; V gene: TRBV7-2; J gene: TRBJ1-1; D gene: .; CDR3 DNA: TGTGCCAGCAGCTTGGAGGGCTGGAGCACTGAAGCTTTCTTT; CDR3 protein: CASSLEGWSTEAFF
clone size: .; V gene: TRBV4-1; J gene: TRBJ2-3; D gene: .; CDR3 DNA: TGCGCCAGCAGCCAAGGACGGGTACTGGGCACAGATACGCAGTATTTT; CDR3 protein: CASSQGRVLGTDTQYF
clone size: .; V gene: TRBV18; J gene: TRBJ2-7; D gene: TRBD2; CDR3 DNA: TGTGCCAGCTCACCTTATGGGGGGCGGGAGGTCTCCTACGAGCAGTACTTC; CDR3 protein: CASSPYGGREVSYEQYF
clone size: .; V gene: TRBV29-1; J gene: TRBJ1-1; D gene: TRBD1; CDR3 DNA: TGCAGCGCCAAACCCCGGACAGGGGAGGGTCGCACTGAAGCTTTCTTT; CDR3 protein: CSAKPRTGEGRTEAFF
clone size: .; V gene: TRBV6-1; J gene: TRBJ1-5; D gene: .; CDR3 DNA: TGTGCCAGCAGTGAAGTGGGGAGGCGAAATCAGCCCCAGCATTTT; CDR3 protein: CASSEVGRRNQPQHF
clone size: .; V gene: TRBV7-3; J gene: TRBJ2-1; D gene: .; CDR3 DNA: TGTGCCAGCAGCTTAGGCGGGAACTCCTACAATGAGCAGTTCTTC; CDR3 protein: CASSLGGNSYNEQFF
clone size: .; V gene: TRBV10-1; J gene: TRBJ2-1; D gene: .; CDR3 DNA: TGCGCCAGCAGTGAGTCTGAGCAGGGCTCATACAATGAGCAGTTCTTC; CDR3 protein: CASSESEQGSYNEQFF
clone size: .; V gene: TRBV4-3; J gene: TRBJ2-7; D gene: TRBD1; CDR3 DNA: TGCGCCAGCAGCCAAGACAGGGGGCCTACCTACGAGCAGTACTTC; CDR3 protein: CASSQDRGPTYEQYF
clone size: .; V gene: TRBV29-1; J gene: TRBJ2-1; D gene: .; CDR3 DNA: TGCAGCGTTGAAGATCTTATCCGGGAGCCTATCAATGAGCAGTTCTTC; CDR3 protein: CSVEDLIREPINEQFF
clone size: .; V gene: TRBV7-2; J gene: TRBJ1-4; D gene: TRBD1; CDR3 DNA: TGTGCCAGCAGCTTAGGAGGGGGCAGTGGTGAAAAACTGTTTTTT; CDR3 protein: CASSLGGGSGEKLFF
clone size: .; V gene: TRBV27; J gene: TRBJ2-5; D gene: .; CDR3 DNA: TGTGCCAGCAGTTTCCTTGGCGGGAAAGAGACCCAGTACTTC; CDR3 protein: CASSFLGGKETQYF
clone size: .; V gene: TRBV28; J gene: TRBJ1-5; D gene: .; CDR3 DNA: TGTGCCAGCAGGCAACAGGGTAGCAATCAGCCCCAGCATTTT; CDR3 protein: CASRQQGSNQPQHF
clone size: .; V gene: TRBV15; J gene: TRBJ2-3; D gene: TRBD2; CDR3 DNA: TGTGCCACCAGCAGACTGACTAGCGGAGGTACAGATACGCAGTATTTT; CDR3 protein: CATSRLTSGGTDTQYF
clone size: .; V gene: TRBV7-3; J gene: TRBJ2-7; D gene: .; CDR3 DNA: TGTGCCAGCAGCTTCGGACTACTTAATCCCTACGAGCAGTACTTC; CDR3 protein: CASSFGLLNPYEQYF
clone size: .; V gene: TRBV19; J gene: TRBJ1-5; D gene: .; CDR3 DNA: TGTGCCAGTAGTATAGACAGGGCGAATAGCAATCAGCCCCAGCATTTT; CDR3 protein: CASSIDRANSNQPQHF
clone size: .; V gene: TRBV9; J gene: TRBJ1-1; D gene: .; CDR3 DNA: TGTGCCAGCAGCTTGTCGGGGGGGAACACTGAAGCTTTCTTT; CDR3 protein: CASSLSGGNTEAFF
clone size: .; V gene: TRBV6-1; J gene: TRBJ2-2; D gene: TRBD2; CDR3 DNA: TGTGCCAGTGGGCTAGCGGGAGAAATGGCCGGGGAGCTGTTTTTT; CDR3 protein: CASGLAGEMAGELFF
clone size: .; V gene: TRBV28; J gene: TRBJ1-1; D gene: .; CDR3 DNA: TGTGCCAGCAGTTTACCAGGGCGGAGCACTGAAGCTTTCTTT; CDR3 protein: CASSLPGRSTEAFF
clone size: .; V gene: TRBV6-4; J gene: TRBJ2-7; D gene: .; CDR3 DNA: TGTGCCAGCAGCCCAGGTGGAGGGGCCTCCTACGAGCAGTACTTC; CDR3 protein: CASSPGGGASYEQYF
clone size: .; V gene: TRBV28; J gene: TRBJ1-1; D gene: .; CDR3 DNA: TGTGCCAGCAGTTTCAGTACGAACACTGAAGCTTTCTTT; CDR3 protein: CASSFSTNTEAFF
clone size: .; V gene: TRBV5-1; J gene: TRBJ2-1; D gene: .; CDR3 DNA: TGCGCCAGCAGCTTGACCCCTCTCTACACGGGGGATGAGCAGTTCTTC; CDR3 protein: CASSLTPLYTGDEQFF
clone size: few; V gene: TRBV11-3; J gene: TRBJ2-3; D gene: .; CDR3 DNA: TGTGCCAGCAGCTTATCGGGAAGCACAGATACGCAGTATTTT; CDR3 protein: CASSLSGSTDTQYF
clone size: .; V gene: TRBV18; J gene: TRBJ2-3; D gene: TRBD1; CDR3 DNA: TGTGCCAGCTCACCCGACAGGGTCACAGATACGCAGTATTTT; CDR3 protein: CASSPDRVTDTQYF
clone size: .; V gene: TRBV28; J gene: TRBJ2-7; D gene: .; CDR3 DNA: TGTGCCAGCAGACTAGGTTCTCCAACCTACGAGCAGTACTTC; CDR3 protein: CASRLGSPTYEQYF
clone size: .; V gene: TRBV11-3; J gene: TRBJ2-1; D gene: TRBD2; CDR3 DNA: TGTGCCAGCAGCTTAGGACTAGCGACAACCTACAATGAGCAGTTCTTC; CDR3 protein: CASSLGLATTYNEQFF
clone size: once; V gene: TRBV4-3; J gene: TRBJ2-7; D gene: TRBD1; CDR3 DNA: TGCGCCAGCAGCCAAGAGGGAACAGGGGGCACCTACGAGCAGTACTTC; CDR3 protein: CASSQEGTGGTYEQYF
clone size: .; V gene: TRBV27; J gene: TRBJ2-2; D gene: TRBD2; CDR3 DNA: TGTGCCAGCAAAAAAAAAGGCGGGAGGGACACCGGGGAGCTGTTTTTT; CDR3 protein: CASKKKGGRDTGELFF
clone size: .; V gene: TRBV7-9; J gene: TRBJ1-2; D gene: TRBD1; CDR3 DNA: TGTGCCAGCAGCTTACTCGAGGGGGCTCAGCACGGCTACACCTTC; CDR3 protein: CASSLLEGAQHGYTF
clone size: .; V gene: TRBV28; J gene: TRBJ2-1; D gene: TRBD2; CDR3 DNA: TGTGCCAGCGCCACTAGCGGGAGGGGGGGGTACAATGAGCAGTTCTTC; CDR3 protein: CASATSGRGGYNEQFF
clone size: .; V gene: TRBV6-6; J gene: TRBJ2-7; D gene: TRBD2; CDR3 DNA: TGTGCCAGCAGTTTGGGGACTAGAATCCTCAACGAGCAGTACTTC; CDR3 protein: CASSLGTRILNEQYF
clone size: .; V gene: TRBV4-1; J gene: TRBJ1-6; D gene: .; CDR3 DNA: TGCGCCAGCAGCCAAGGGGACGGGGGGGATTCACCCCTCCACTTT; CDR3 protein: CASSQGDGGDSPLHF
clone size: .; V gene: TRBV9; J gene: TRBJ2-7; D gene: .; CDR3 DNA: TGTGCCAGCAGCTACCGGGACTTAACCTACGAGCAGTACTTC; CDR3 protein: CASSYRDLTYEQYF
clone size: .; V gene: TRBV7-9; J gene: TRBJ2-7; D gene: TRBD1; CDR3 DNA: TGTGCCAGCAGCTTAGCGGGACAGGGTAGACACGAGCAGTACTTC; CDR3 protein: CASSLAGQGRHEQYF
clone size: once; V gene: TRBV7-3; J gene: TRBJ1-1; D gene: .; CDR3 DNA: TGTGCCAGCAGCCTTTCAGTGAACACTGAAGCTTTCTTT; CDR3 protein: CASSLSVNTEAFF
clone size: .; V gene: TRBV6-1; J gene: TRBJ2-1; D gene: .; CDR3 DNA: TGTGCCAGCAGTGAAGACCCCAGCGATGAGCAGTTCTTC; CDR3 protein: CASSEDPSDEQFF
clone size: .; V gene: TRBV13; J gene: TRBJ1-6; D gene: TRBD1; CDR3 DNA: TGTGCCAGCAGCTTAGGAGGGGGCGCGGTGACACCCCTCCACTTT; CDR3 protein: CASSLGGGAVTPLHF
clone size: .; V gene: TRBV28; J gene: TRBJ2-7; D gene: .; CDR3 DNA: TGTGCCAGCAGTTTATGGCGGCGTTCCTACGAGCAGTACTTC; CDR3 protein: CASSLWRRSYEQYF
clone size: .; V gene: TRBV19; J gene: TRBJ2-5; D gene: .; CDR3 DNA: TGTGCCAGTAGCGTGATTGGGCAGGGGATAGGCGAGACCCAGTACTTC; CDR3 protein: CASSVIGQGIGETQYF
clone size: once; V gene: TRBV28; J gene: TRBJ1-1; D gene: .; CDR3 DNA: TGTGCCAGCAGTTTAGTGAGATCCAAAGCTTTCTTT; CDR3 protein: CASSLVRSKAFF
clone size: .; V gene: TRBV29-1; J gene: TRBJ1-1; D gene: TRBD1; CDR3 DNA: TGCAGCATCACCGGGACAGGGAACACTGAAGCTTTCTTT; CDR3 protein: CSITGTGNTEAFF
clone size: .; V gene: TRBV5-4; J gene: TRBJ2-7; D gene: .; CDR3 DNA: TGTGCCAGCAGCTTCCAGGGTCGGGTCCACGAGCAGTACTTC; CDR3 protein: CASSFQGRVHEQYF